This T cell receptor (beta chain) is drawn from a study of T cell repertoires in cytomegalovirus infection. The germline V and J ends were trimmed by 0 bases and 9 bases, with 16 bases remaining between them. The CDR3 is made up of 15 amino acids. Germline lookup yields CDR1 SGHRS and CDR2 YFSETQ. One entry per CDR3 protein, called by TCRdb with MiXCR from the reads. The table lists nearly 700,000 distinct CDR3 sequences, 33% of them singletons. Notes on this clonotype: Its matching antigen is unknown.

The receptor was isolated from a human donor in good health (CMV status not recorded). Some clones in this sample may be carry-over from other donors' samples. Material: cultured PBMCs, obtained from culture after CMV antigen stimulation. The chain uses TRBV5-1 and TRBJ2-1, with D perhaps matching TRBD2 (5 bases). CDR3 in amino acids: CASSLVLAFFGEQFF. DNA of the CDR3: TGCGCCAGCAGCTTGGTTCTAGCCTTCTTCGGTGAGCAGTTCTTC.